The 28 T cell receptor beta chains below were found in one sample sequenced in a study of T cell responses to AZD1222 COVID-19 vaccine. Data came from immunoSEQ multiplex PCR; TCRdb stores just in-frame clones and leaves some out. This sample yields fewer than 85,000 clones, of which around 89% are seen a single time; about 20% belongs to the top ten. The input for sequencing was peripheral blood, taken on day 0 of AZD1222 vaccination. The source of these receptors is an adult in good health.

The V call is TRBV7-9, the J call TRBJ2-2; D possibly matches TRBD1 or TRBD2 (5 bases each). V lost 7 bases, J lost 6 bases, and 15 bases lay in between. Germline CDR1 reads SEHNR; CDR2 reads FQNEAQ (reference sequence). The CDR3 runs to 14 residues. This CDR3 reads CASKGQRRAGELFF. Here the CDR3 DNA reads TGTGCCAGCAAGGGGCAGCGGCGGGCCGGGGAGCTGTTTTTT.

The chain uses TRBV11-2 and TRBJ2-7; tentative D call: TRBD2 (5 bases). V was cut by 5 bases and J by 2 bases, with 13 bases left in between. Germline CDR1 is SGHAT and CDR2 is FQNNGV. The CDR3 has 14 residues. The DNA of the CDR3 is TGTGCCAGCAGCCCTCAGGTAGCGACCTACGAGCAGTACTTC. It is translated as CASSPQVATYEQYF.

The chain has TRBV6-4 and TRBJ2-3; 7 nucleotides align to TRBD1. CDR1 is MRHNA and CDR2 is SNTAGT in the germline V gene. With 2 bases clipped from V and 2 bases from J, the junction kept 16 bases outside the gene matches. The CDR3 sequence is 19 residues long. As DNA, the CDR3 is TGTGCCAGCAGTGACCCTGGAGCCAGGCAGGGGGATGTCACAGATACGCAGTATTTT. Translating gives CASSDPGARQGDVTDTQYF.

This chain joins TRBV7-9 and TRBJ2-7; 7 nucleotides match TRBD1. In germline, CDR1 is SEHNR, CDR2 FQNEAQ (reference sequence). This CDR3 has 13 amino acids. Trimming at V came to 5 bases and at J to 2 bases, leaving 3 bases not matched to a gene. The CDR3 DNA sequence: TGTGCCAGCAGCCCGACAGGGCCCTACGAGCAGTACTTC. This sequence encodes CASSPTGPYEQYF.

The rearrangement joins TRBV5-4 to TRBJ2-2, with D perhaps TRBD1 or TRBD2 (5 bases each). The germline V and J ends were trimmed by 5 bases and 3 bases, with 11 bases remaining between them. The CDR3 has 14 amino acids. Germline V gene sequence: CDR1 SGHNT, CDR2 YYREEE (reference sequence). CDR3 nucleotides: TGTGCCAGCAGGGGGGACCGGGACACCGGGGAGCTGTTTTTT. Amino acid sequence: CASRGDRDTGELFF.

This CDR3 is CASRGPTGGLDTEAFF. Here the CDR3 DNA reads TGTGCCAGCAGGGGCCCAACCGGGGGGCTCGACACTGAAGCTTTCTTT. The rearrangement joins TRBV2 to TRBJ1-1; possible D gene TRBD1, 6 bases. Trimming took off 6 bases at V and 3 bases at J, with 20 bases between the two ends. In germline, CDR1 is SNHLY, CDR2 FYNNEI. The CDR3 loop spans 16 amino acids.

The chain recombines TRBV19 with TRBJ1-6; D may be TRBD1 (5 bases). The V gene's germline CDR1 is LNHDA and CDR2 SQIVND (reference sequence). The CDR3 is 14 residues long. V was shortened by 4 bases and J by 10 bases, with 14 bases between the two germline ends. CDR3 sequence (DNA): TGTGCCAGTAGTAGCCCCGGCGGGGACTCACCCCTCCACTTT. Amino acids: CASSSPGGDSPLHF.

The gene calls are TRBV5-1 and TRBJ2-2; D is uncertain. Germline V CDR1 and CDR2: SGHRS, YFSETQ. The V end was cut by 2 bases, the J end by 1 base, with 12 bases between. CDR3 length: 16 residues. The chain's CDR3 is CASSFNSLGNTGELFF. CDR3 sequence (DNA): TGCGCCAGCAGCTTTAATAGTCTGGGGAACACCGGGGAGCTGTTTTTT.

The chain employs TRBV19 and TRBJ1-5, with 11 bases fitting TRBD1. The germline V gene encodes CDR1 LNHDA and CDR2 SQIVND (reference sequence). The CDR3 extends over 19 amino acids. Unmatched junction bases numbered 9, after V lost 1 base and J lost 1 base. As DNA, the CDR3 is TGTGCCAGTAGTATAGGGACGGACAGGGGGCGAAGGAGCAATCAGCCCCAGCATTTT. As protein: CASSIGTDRGRRSNQPQHF.

The chain is built from TRBV30 and TRBJ1-1; D might be TRBD1 (5 bases). V dropped 2 bases and J dropped 0 bases, with 16 bases sitting between them. There are 16 residues in the CDR3. Germline CDR1 and CDR2: GTSNPN and SVGIG (reference sequence). The CDR3 DNA is TGTGCCTGGAGTTTCCTATCTCGACAGATGAACACTGAAGCTTTCTTT. It is translated as CAWSFLSRQMNTEAFF.

J is TRBJ2-1 and V is TRBV25-1, with 9 bases aligning to TRBD2. The CDR3 totals 14 residues. V was pared by 1 base and J by 10 bases, with 5 bases of the junction left unmatched. Germline lookup yields CDR1 MGHDK and CDR2 SYGVNS. The CDR3 region is CASSEFGSGREQFF. The CDR3 DNA reads TGTGCCAGCAGTGAATTTGGTAGCGGGAGAGAGCAGTTCTTC.

The chain has TRBV11-2 and TRBJ2-7; no reliable D call. V shed 2 bases and J shed 5 bases, with 13 bases lying between them. The CDR3 runs 14 residues. Germline values: CDR1 SGHAT, CDR2 FQNNGV. The CDR3 coding sequence is TGTGCCAGCAGCTTAAGGAGTCAAGGCGACGAGCAGTACTTC. This codes for CASSLRSQGDEQYF.

V is TRBV6-1 and J is TRBJ1-4; TRBD1 aligns across 8 bases. Germline V gives CDR1 MNHNS, CDR2 SASEGT. This CDR3 spans 17 amino acids. V gave up 2 bases and J gave up 6 bases; unmatched junction bases: 11. CDR3 DNA sequence: TGTGCCAGCAGTGAACGTCCTACAGGGGGTCGATATGAAAAACTGTTTTTT. It is translated as CASSERPTGGRYEKLFF.

J is TRBJ2-5 and V is TRBV5-4, with 11 bases fitting TRBD2. The V gene end was trimmed by 7 bases and the J gene end by 2 bases; junction bases not matched to a gene: 4. The germline V gene encodes CDR1 SGHNT and CDR2 YYREEE (reference sequence). CDR3 size: 14 residues. The CDR3 loop reads CASGGLADQETQYF. In DNA form, the CDR3 reads TGTGCCAGCGGGGGACTAGCGGATCAAGAGACCCAGTACTTC.

The chain joins TRBV6-6 to TRBJ1-6; maybe TRBD1 (5 bases). V dropped 7 bases and J dropped 5 bases, with 15 bases sitting between them. The CDR3 is 15 residues long. CDR1 is MNHNY and CDR2 is SVGAGI in the germline V gene (reference sequence). The CDR3, as DNA: TGTGCCAGCACCGAGAGGGGCCTCCATAATTCACCCCTCCACTTT. Protein: CASTERGLHNSPLHF.

The chain is built from TRBV6-5 and TRBJ1-5, with no clear D. Per the germline V gene, CDR1 is MNHEY and CDR2 is SVGAGI. The CDR3 covers 13 residues. The germline V and J ends were trimmed by 7 bases and 7 bases, with 14 bases remaining between them. Here the CDR3 reads CASTRVWGQPQHF. CDR3 in DNA: TGTGCCAGCACTCGAGTTTGGGGACAGCCCCAGCATTTT.

CDR3 loop: CAWSAAGRNTIYF. The CDR3 bases are TGTGCCTGGAGTGCGGCTGGACGAAACACCATATATTTT. The rearrangement uses TRBV30 and TRBJ1-3; no definite D call. Germline CDR1 reads GTSNPN; CDR2 reads SVGIG (reference sequence). Trimming cost V 1 base and J 5 bases, with 9 bases left between them. This CDR3 is 13 amino acids long.

The chain joins TRBV28 to TRBJ1-4; perhaps TRBD1 as D (6 bases). Trimming left V 5 bases short and J 7 bases short, with 17 bases between. The germline V gene has CDR1 MDHEN and CDR2 SYDVKM. The CDR3 is 15 amino acids. CDR3 amino acids: CASSIKQGFIEKLFF. As DNA, the CDR3 is TGTGCCAGCAGTATAAAACAGGGATTTATTGAAAAACTGTTTTTT.

This clone was found once. V usage is TRBV7-9 and J usage is TRBJ1-2, with D hard to call. This CDR3 region has 12 residues. The V end lost 3 bases, the J end lost 5 bases, and 7 bases lay between the germline ends. The germline V gene encodes CDR1 SEHNR and CDR2 FQNEAQ (reference sequence). CDR3 region: CASSLTTYGYTF. In nucleotides, the CDR3 is TGTGCCAGCAGCTTGACAACGTATGGCTACACCTTC.

This chain links TRBV14 with TRBJ2-4; 8 nucleotides match TRBD1. Trimming at V came to 5 bases and at J to 6 bases, leaving 3 bases not matched to a gene. Per the germline V gene, CDR1 is SGHDN and CDR2 is FVKESK. The CDR3 is made up of 13 amino acids. The CDR3 nucleotides read TGTGCCAGCAGCTTGACAGGGGTAAACATTCAGTACTTC. It is translated as CASSLTGVNIQYF.

The chain is built from TRBV2 and TRBJ1-2; tentative D call: TRBD1 (5 bases). There are 16 residues in the CDR3. CDR1 is SNHLY, CDR2 FYNNEI, per germline. V was cut by 3 bases and J by 5 bases, with 19 bases left in between. The CDR3: CASSDGTALETYGYTF. The CDR3, as DNA: TGTGCCAGCAGTGACGGGACCGCGCTTGAGACGTATGGCTACACCTTC. Full variable domain (rest looked up from reference TRBV2 and TRBJ1-2): EPEVTQTPSHQVTQMGQEVILRCVPISNHLYFYWYRQILGQKVEFLVSFYNNEISEKSEIFDDQFSVERPDGSNFTLKIRSTKLEDSAMYFCASSDGTALETYGYTFGSGTRLTVV.

V gene TRBV24-1 combines with J gene TRBJ2-1; D possibly corresponds to TRBD1 (5 bases). Germline CDR1 and CDR2: KGHDR and SFDVKD. The CDR3 covers 15 residues. Trimming stripped 9 bases from V and 3 bases from J, with 17 bases between. The CDR3 DNA sequence: TGTGCCACCGGAGACGCAGGGCCCAACTACAATGAGCAGTTCTTC. It is translated as CATGDAGPNYNEQFF.

The chain recombines TRBV19 with TRBJ2-3; D not certain. The CDR3 consists of 13 residues. Germline values: CDR1 LNHDA, CDR2 SQIVND (reference sequence). Trimming took off 6 bases at V and 0 bases at J, with 7 bases between the two ends. In DNA form, the CDR3 reads TGTGCCAGTAGGCGAGATAGCACAGATACGCAGTATTTT. Encoded protein: CASRRDSTDTQYF.

V is TRBV20-1 and J is TRBJ2-1; D remains unclear. The CDR3 contains 10 residues. Germline lookup yields CDR1 DFQATT and CDR2 SNEGSKA (reference sequence). Trimming stripped 2 bases from V and 13 bases from J, with 9 bases between. The CDR3 loop is CSARNGSQFF. In DNA form, the CDR3 reads TGCAGTGCTAGAAACGGGTCTCAGTTCTTC.

This chain uses TRBV7-2 with TRBJ2-1; 9 bases align to TRBD2. The germline CDR1 and CDR2 sequences are SGHTA and FQGNSA. V trimming: 2 bases; J trimming: 4 bases; junction bases outside the gene matches: 6. This CDR3 is built from 16 residues. Written as DNA, the CDR3 is TGTGCCAGCAGCTTAACGACTAGCGGTATATACAATGAGCAGTTCTTC. Translating gives CASSLTTSGIYNEQFF.

Within the sample, this clone is medium-sized. V usage is TRBV6-5 and J usage is TRBJ2-7; D is unresolved. The V end lost 7 bases, the J end lost 6 bases, and 22 bases lay between the germline ends. Germline V gives CDR1 MNHEY, CDR2 SVGAGI. CDR3 size: 15 residues. CDR3 sequence reads: CASKGDHAVKVEQYF. CDR3 coding DNA: TGTGCCAGCAAGGGTGATCATGCGGTTAAGGTCGAGCAGTACTTC.

This chain links TRBV10-3 with TRBJ1-2; 7 bases are shared with TRBD1. CDR3 size: 15 residues. The trim removed 6 bases at V and 3 bases at J, leaving 10 bases unmatched. Germline loops: CDR1 ENHRY, CDR2 SYGVKD. The CDR3 DNA reads as TGTGCCATCAGCCGCCGCTCCGGGACAGACTATGGCTACACCTTC. It is translated as CAISRRSGTDYGYTF.

This chain connects TRBV7-9 to TRBJ2-3, with 9 bases identical to TRBD1. The CDR3 is 15 residues long. Germline V gene sequence: CDR1 SEHNR, CDR2 FQNEAQ (reference sequence). V shed 5 bases, J shed 6 bases, and the junction held 9 bases outside the gene matches. For the CDR3, the DNA is TGTGCCAGCAGCCCCTCACAGGGGGCCGGGGATACGCAGTATTTT. Protein: CASSPSQGAGDTQYF.